This is a list of T cell receptor beta chains from one sample in a study of blood T cell repertoires in COVID-19. Sequenced by immunoSEQ multiplex PCR; TCRdb stores in-frame clones only, minus some. In the table there are 60,000 to 65,000 clones, roughly four fifths of which are singletons. Input material: peripheral blood. These receptors came from a man aged 50 to 59 with COVID-19, enrolled during active disease. Both conserved end residues are part of each CDR3. A D gene is named only where the DNA matches it firmly. Some rows mark clone size as missing; the rest say once, few, many or name a class of expanded clone.

d_gene	abundance	v_gene	j_gene	CDR3aa	CDR3nt
TRBD2	-	TRBV4-1	TRBJ2-3	CASSQAPSGRAAQTNTDTQYF	TGCGCCAGCAGCCAGGCCCCTAGCGGGAGGGCCGCCCAGACAAACACAGATACGCAGTATTTT
TRBD1	-	TRBV19	TRBJ2-7	CASRTTGGSYEQYF	TGTGCCAGTAGAACGACAGGGGGTTCCTACGAGCAGTACTTC
TRBD2	-	TRBV5-1	TRBJ2-5	CASSLGLAGETQYF	TGCGCCAGCAGCTTGGGACTAGCGGGAGAGACCCAGTACTTC
-	-	TRBV27	TRBJ1-1	CASSIGGSNTEAFF	TGTGCCAGCAGTATTGGCGGATCTAATACTGAAGCTTTCTTT
TRBD1	-	TRBV6-5	TRBJ1-5	CASSPHDRGLQPQHF	TGTGCCAGCAGCCCGCATGACAGGGGGCTTCAGCCCCAGCATTTT
TRBD1	few	TRBV27	TRBJ1-5	CASRLPDRGYQPQHF	TGTGCCAGCCGACTTCCGGACAGGGGCTATCAGCCCCAGCATTTT
-	-	TRBV27	TRBJ2-7	CASSFNRAREQYF	TGTGCCAGCAGTTTTAACAGGGCTCGAGAGCAGTACTTC
-	-	TRBV21-1	TRBJ2-7	CASSLGQGRPVFYEQYF	TGTGCCAGCAGCCTCGGACAGGGGCGTCCCGTTTTCTACGAGCAGTACTTC
-	-	TRBV7-8	TRBJ1-2	CASSLVQAGDSDGYTF	TGTGCCAGCAGCTTAGTTCAGGCAGGGGATTCAGATGGCTACACCTTC
-	-	TRBV3-1/TRBV3-2	TRBJ2-7	CASRGSGRGEQYF	TGTGCCAGCCGGGGAAGCGGCAGGGGCGAGCAGTACTTC
TRBD2	-	TRBV19	TRBJ2-7	CASGTSGTYEQYF	TGTGCCAGTGGTACTAGCGGGACCTACGAGCAGTACTTC
-	few	TRBV10-1	TRBJ2-4	CASSALRAGIQYF	TGCGCCAGCAGTGCCCTCAGGGCAGGCATTCAGTACTTC
-	-	TRBV5-6	TRBJ2-5	CASRETGVQETQYF	TGTGCCAGCAGAGAGACGGGTGTACAAGAGACCCAGTACTTC
-	few	TRBV6-5	TRBJ1-1	CASSRREGDEAFF	TGTGCCAGCAGCCGTCGGGAGGGAGACGAAGCTTTCTTT
TRBD1	-	TRBV18	TRBJ1-1	CASSPRQGRTEAFF	TGTGCCAGCTCACCCCGACAGGGTCGCACTGAAGCTTTCTTT
TRBD1	-	TRBV2	TRBJ1-4	CASRATGGAANEKLFF	TGTGCCAGCAGGGCAACAGGGGGCGCAGCTAATGAAAAACTGTTTTTT
TRBD1	-	TRBV3-1/TRBV3-2	TRBJ2-2	CASSQVPLRGRGNTGELFF	TGTGCCAGCAGCCAAGTCCCCCTCAGGGGGCGTGGGAACACCGGGGAGCTGTTTTTT
-	-	TRBV5-1	TRBJ2-1	CASSLLGNEQFF	TGCGCCAGCAGCCTCCTCGGCAATGAGCAGTTCTTC
TRBD1	-	TRBV2	TRBJ1-2	CASSPFGTGEDGYTF	TGTGCCAGCAGCCCCTTTGGGACAGGGGAAGATGGCTACACCTTC
TRBD2	-	TRBV4-2	TRBJ2-3	CASSQARGREGGDTQYF	TGTGCCAGCAGCCAAGCCCGTGGGCGGGAGGGAGGAGATACGCAGTATTTT
-	-	TRBV28	TRBJ1-4	CASSLPRGGEKLFF	TGTGCCAGCAGTTTGCCTAGGGGTGGGGAAAAACTGTTTTTT
-	few	TRBV30	TRBJ1-4	CAWSVALNEKLFF	TGTGCCTGGAGTGTGGCCCTGAATGAAAAACTGTTTTTT
TRBD1	-	TRBV10-3	TRBJ1-6	CAIRIGTENSPLHF	TGTGCCATCAGAATTGGGACAGAGAATTCACCCCTCCACTTT
TRBD2	-	TRBV5-1	TRBJ2-7	CASSSPSGSNEQYF	TGCGCCAGCAGCTCGCCTAGCGGGTCGAACGAGCAGTACTTC
TRBD2	-	TRBV4-1	TRBJ2-7	CASSQNRLAGGPIPYEQYF	TGCGCCAGCAGCCAAAACCGACTAGCGGGAGGGCCGATCCCCTACGAGCAGTACTTC
TRBD1	-	TRBV15	TRBJ2-5	CATSRGQGSLQETQYF	TGTGCCACCAGCAGAGGACAGGGCTCCCTCCAAGAGACCCAGTACTTC
-	-	TRBV5-1	TRBJ2-2	CASSHRGGDGELFF	TGCGCCAGCAGCCACCGCGGAGGGGACGGGGAGCTGTTTTTT
TRBD1	-	TRBV3-1/TRBV3-2	TRBJ1-5	CASSQTGDQPQHF	TGTGCCAGCAGCCAAACAGGGGATCAGCCCCAGCATTTT
-	-	TRBV29-1	TRBJ2-6	CSAEVLGANVLTF	TGCAGCGCCGAGGTACTCGGGGCCAACGTCCTGACTTTC